The TCR beta chain under discussion was sequenced for a study of T cells after yellow fever vaccination. Germline CDR1 reads LGHDT; CDR2 reads YNNKEL (reference sequence). The CDR3 runs 16 residues. With 4 bases clipped from V and 4 bases from J, the junction kept 7 bases outside the gene matches. This clonotype was recorded at least ten times. The TCR cDNA carried a universal primer site and UMIs from 5'RACE template switching. TCRdb called the 5' RACE reads again in MiXCR, with one record for every CDR3 protein. This table has 110,000 or so distinct CDR3 sequences, about 6.8% appearing once. The receptor comes from a man younger than 30 who received the YFV17D yellow fever vaccine. The chain combines TRBV3-1 with TRBJ2-5; 12 positions match TRBD2. Sequencing was performed on CD4+ T cells sorted from PBMCs, taken approximately 40 days after the first yellow fever vaccination. CDR3 region: CASSPTSGGPGETQYF. The CDR3 bases are TGTGCCAGCAGCCCAACTAGCGGGGGGCCCGGAGAGACCCAGTACTTC.